These 19 T cell receptor beta chains originate from one sample sequenced in a study of blood T cell repertoires in COVID-19. Clones were read by immunoSEQ multiplex PCR, and TCRdb kept only the in-frame ones, dropping some. The table lists about 430,000 clones, around nine tenths of them singletons. Material for sequencing was PBMCs or T cells enriched from blood (not recorded which). Source of these receptors: a woman aged 18-35 years who had been exposed to COVID-19.

The chain carries TRBV7-2 and TRBJ1-2, with D possibly TRBD1 on 6 matching bases. V lost 1 base and J 6 bases, leaving 18 bases between the germline ends. Germline lookup yields CDR1 SGHTA and CDR2 FQGNSA. The CDR3 totals 16 residues. This CDR3 reads CASSLGVRGIFHGYTF. The CDR3 nucleotides read TGTGCCAGCAGCTTAGGAGTCAGGGGAATATTTCATGGCTACACCTTC.

CDR3 protein: CASSHATRTGELFF. For the CDR3, the DNA is TGCGCCAGCAGCCATGCCACGCGCACCGGGGAGCTGTTTTTT. J is TRBJ2-2 and V is TRBV4-1, with unresolved D. CDR1 is MGHRA, CDR2 YSYEKL, per germline. V lost 3 bases to trimming and J lost 4 bases, with 9 bases between them. The length of the CDR3 is 14 residues.

The chain has TRBV7-2 and TRBJ1-2; D is perhaps TRBD1 (6 bases). In germline, CDR1 is SGHTA, CDR2 FQGNSA. The CDR3 sequence is 15 residues long. V gave up 3 bases and J gave up 1 base, with 12 bases separating them. The CDR3 loop reads CASSFLGQSNYGYTF. For the CDR3, the DNA is TGTGCCAGCAGCTTTTTAGGACAGAGTAACTATGGCTACACCTTC.

This clone occurred once. This chain uses TRBV7-8 with TRBJ2-3, with 10 bases fitting TRBD2. This CDR3 has 18 amino acids. CDR1 is SGHVS, CDR2 FQNEAQ, per germline. Germline trimming cut 2 bases from V and 5 bases from J; bases unmatched to any gene: 13. The CDR3 sequence is CASSLSVGSGGAGDTQYF. The CDR3 DNA reads as TGTGCCAGCAGCTTATCGGTCGGAAGCGGGGGGGCGGGAGATACGCAGTATTTT.

The rearrangement joins TRBV3-1 (or the pseudogene TRBV3-2) to TRBJ2-1; D gene ambiguous. Trimming took off 5 bases at V and 5 bases at J, with 10 bases between the two ends. This CDR3 region has 13 residues. Germline assignment: CDR1 LGHDT and CDR2 YNNKEL (reference sequence). CDR3 DNA sequence: TGTGCCAGCAGCGTCGGCCAGGACAATGAGCAGTTCTTC. Translating it yields CASSVGQDNEQFF.

The chain uses TRBV6-5 and TRBJ1-1, with no clear D. Germline CDR1 and CDR2: MNHEY and SVGAGI. V gave up 4 bases and J gave up 1 base, with 7 bases separating them. There are 13 residues in the CDR3. The CDR3 loop is CASSLAANTEAFF. CDR3 sequence (DNA): TGTGCCAGCAGTTTAGCGGCGAACACTGAAGCTTTCTTT.

Regarding this clone: The sample contains more than one DNA sequence encoding this CDR3. V and J are TRBV6-5 and TRBJ2-7; 11 nucleotides agree with TRBD1. V lost 6 bases to trimming and J lost 0 bases; unmatched junction nucleotides: 4. Germline CDR1 reads MNHEY; CDR2 reads SVGAGI. This CDR3 contains 15 residues. Here the CDR3 DNA reads TGTGCCAGCAGCCGTGGGACAGGGGGCTCCTACGAGCAGTACTTC. Protein product: CASSRGTGGSYEQYF.

This chain links TRBV6-5 with TRBJ2-7; 11 positions match TRBD2. The V and J ends lost 2 bases and 5 bases, in that order; junction bases with no gene match: 5. The CDR3 has 15 amino acids. Germline CDR1 reads MNHEY; CDR2 reads SVGAGI. CDR3 sequence reads: CASSYRLAGYHEQYF. In nucleotides, the CDR3 is TGTGCCAGCAGTTACAGACTAGCGGGATACCACGAGCAGTACTTC.

The V and J genes are TRBV2 and TRBJ1-3, with 8 positions matching TRBD1. The CDR3 is 16 residues long. The V segment lost 7 bases and the J segment 0 bases; nucleotides outside the gene matches: 8. Germline lookup yields CDR1 SNHLY and CDR2 FYNNEI. The CDR3 is CASMLTGGGSGNTIYF. CDR3 DNA sequence: TGTGCCAGCATGTTAACAGGGGGAGGCTCTGGAAACACCATATATTTT. Based on the CDR3 plus reference TRBV2 and TRBJ1-3, the full variable domain is EPEVTQTPSHQVTQMGQEVILRCVPISNHLYFYWYRQILGQKVEFLVSFYNNEISEKSEIFDDQFSVERPDGSNFTLKIRSTKLEDSAMYFCASMLTGGGSGNTIYFGEGSWLTVV.

This sequence joins TRBV6-5 and TRBJ2-7; 8 bases agree with TRBD1. V shed 3 bases, J shed 6 bases, and the junction held 10 bases outside the gene matches. This CDR3 contains 15 residues. Germline CDR1 is MNHEY and CDR2 is SVGAGI. Here the CDR3 reads CASSYFQGASAEQYF. CDR3 nucleotides: TGTGCCAGCAGTTATTTCCAGGGGGCTTCGGCCGAGCAGTACTTC.

The chain joins TRBV5-1 to TRBJ2-7, with D maybe TRBD1 (6 bases). The CDR3 extends over 14 amino acids. The germline V and J ends were trimmed by 4 bases and 3 bases, with 14 bases remaining between them. The germline gives CDR1 SGHRS, CDR2 YFSETQ. This chain's CDR3 is CASSRDRWDYEQYF. In nucleotides, the CDR3 is TGCGCCAGCAGCCGAGACAGGTGGGACTACGAGCAGTACTTC.

In its sample, this clone is large. Other DNA sequences in this sample translate to the same CDR3. The chain's CDR3 is CASSQTGGSPLHF. The CDR3 bases are TGTGCCAGCAGTCAGACAGGGGGATCACCCCTCCACTTT. The chain combines TRBV28 with TRBJ1-6, with TRBD1 matching 9 bases. The germline V gene encodes CDR1 MDHEN and CDR2 SYDVKM. V was clipped by 5 bases and J by 10 bases; unmatched bases: 3. CDR3 size: 13 residues.

The rearrangement joins TRBV2 to TRBJ1-4, with TRBD1 identical over 7 bases. Per germline, CDR1 SNHLY and CDR2 FYNNEI. J gave up 13 bases and V 10 bases, and 9 bases lay outside the gene matches. The CDR3 runs to 11 residues. The CDR3 DNA reads as TGTGCCACCTTCAACCGGGACAGACTGTTTTTT. Protein product: CATFNRDRLFF.

The chain links TRBV5-1 to TRBJ1-2, with 7 nucleotides matching TRBD1. Germline lookup yields CDR1 SGHRS and CDR2 YFSETQ. The V gene end was trimmed by 6 bases and the J gene end by 4 bases; junction bases not matched to a gene: 9. The CDR3 is made up of 14 amino acids. In nucleotides, the CDR3 is TGCGCCAGCACGACCCCCGGGACAGTCTATGGCTACACCTTC. It encodes CASTTPGTVYGYTF.

The gene calls are TRBV10-2 and TRBJ2-7; TRBD2 matches at 13 bases. Germline trimming cut 6 bases from V and 3 bases from J; bases unmatched to any gene: 2. Germline V CDR1 and CDR2: WSHSY, SAAADI. The CDR3 is made up of 14 amino acids. CDR3 amino acids: CASSGLAGDYEQYF. For the CDR3, the DNA is TGCGCCAGCAGCGGACTAGCGGGAGACTACGAGCAGTACTTC.

Here the CDR3 DNA reads TGTGCCAGCAGTCCGGACAGGGGCGGTTTTTCCTACGAGCAGTACTTC. Protein sequence: CASSPDRGGFSYEQYF. The rearrangement joins TRBV28 to TRBJ2-7; 9 bases align to TRBD1. CDR1 and CDR2 from the germline V gene are MDHEN and SYDVKM. V dropped 5 bases and J dropped 1; count of bases not matched to a gene: 9. The CDR3 has 16 amino acids.

The chain joins TRBV18 to TRBJ2-1, with TRBD2 identical over 14 bases. CDR1 and CDR2 (germline): KGHSH, LQKENI. Trimming removed 0 bases from V and 0 bases from J; junction bases left unmatched: 7. The CDR3 runs 20 residues. The CDR3 sequence is CASSPPAGTSGRISYNEQFF. In nucleotides, the CDR3 is TGTGCCAGCTCACCACCGGCAGGGACTAGCGGGAGAATCTCCTACAATGAGCAGTTCTTC.

The V and J genes are TRBV4-3 and TRBJ2-3; 16 bases are a match to TRBD2. The CDR3 loop spans 18 amino acids. The V gene's germline CDR1 is LGHNA and CDR2 YSLEER. V shed 3 bases, J shed 0 bases, and the junction held 3 bases outside the gene matches. In nucleotides, the CDR3 is TGCGCCAGCAGCCAGGGACTAGCGGGGGGGCCTAGCACAGATACGCAGTATTTT. It is translated as CASSQGLAGGPSTDTQYF.

This chain links TRBV7-8 with TRBJ1-1; 7 positions agree with TRBD1. The germline V gene has CDR1 SGHVS and CDR2 FQNEAQ. Trimming cost V 5 bases and J 1 base; bases outside gene matches: 7. This CDR3 spans 15 amino acids. The CDR3 is CASSPTGTENTEAFF. The CDR3, as DNA: TGTGCCAGCAGCCCAACCGGGACAGAGAACACTGAAGCTTTCTTT.